This is a list of T cell receptor beta chains from one sample in a study of metastatic and nonmetastatic thyroid tumors. TCRdb used MiXCR to call clones anew from the PCR reads. The table records around 26,000 clones, about 13% of them present only once. The sample comprised blood. The receptors derive from a female donor with papillary thyroid cancer or a benign thyroid nodule (not recorded which). Some clones in this sample may be carry-over from other donors' samples. CDR3s include the opening cysteine and the closing phenylalanine or tryptophan.

>TRBV6-1
CASSKGQVSYFVDEQYF
>TRBV10-3
CAISRAREETQYF
>TRBV4-3
CASSHLSGGIYEQYF
>TRBV24-1
CATSDPGVSYNEQFF
>TRBV20-1
CSARGWDRVVNEQFF
>TRBV7-3
CASSLGDRRAEAFF
>TRBV11-1
CASSSGLAGEVVYEQYF
>TRBV20-1
CSPGSGQGMNTEAFF
>TRBV12-3/TRBV12-4
CASSPLSRQVSF
>TRBV19
CASTENRGTTNEKLFF
>TRBV27
CASSSLIRDRNSPLHF
>TRBV15
CATSTPAIETQYF
>TRBV3-1
CASSRLLQGEGGYTF
>TRBV28
CASSLANYKLIPYEQYF
>TRBV7-3
CASSTAGTGRSGEQFF
>TRBV15
CATGASRTDTQYF
>TRBV12-3/TRBV12-4
CASSTRHFTGELFF
>TRBV20-1
CSARDPPQYNEQFF
>TRBV10-2
CASSVRQGSHEQYF
>TRBV29-1
CSVEIGTSSEQYF
>TRBV7-2
CASSLVGKETQYF
>TRBV7-2
CASSKKGTEAFF
>TRBV12-3/TRBV12-4
CASSRPDRDYEQYF
>TRBV4-2
CASSQAGLNTGELFF
>TRBV5-1
CASSLEWREYEQYF
>TRBV12-3/TRBV12-4
CASSSGRTGRERQYF
>TRBV28
CASSPSSGRVGNTQYF
>TRBV27
CASSLSGMPQHF
>TRBV29-1
CSVVRPSNTEAFF
>TRBV6-2/TRBV6-3
CASSNAGNSYEQYF
>TRBV7-3
CASSQQDTGELFF
>TRBV5-1
CASSVTGTGYGETQYF
>TRBV20-1
CSARRTGSGNTIYF
>TRBV4-1
CASSRLGLAGGYNEQFF
>TRBV3-1
CASSRLSAADTQYF
>TRBV9
CAGSDSGTGLLGYTF
>TRBV3-1
CASSQGPDFSSYEQYF